The next 18 T cell receptor beta chains were all read from a single sample in a study of blood T cell repertoires in COVID-19. Libraries were prepared by immunoSEQ multiplex PCR; TCRdb keeps only in-frame clonotypes and omits some of them. The table records 300,000 to 400,000 clones, over 75% of them present only once. Sequencing was performed on PBMCs or T cells enriched from blood (not recorded which). The receptors were gathered from a woman in her thirties who had recovered from COVID-19.

V is TRBV11-3 and J is TRBJ2-1; no clear D gene. The CDR3 runs 13 residues. Germline V gene lookup returns CDR1 SGHNT and CDR2 YENEEA. The V gene lost 5 bases and the J gene lost 6 bases, with 11 bases spanning the gap. CDR3 coding DNA: TGTGCCAGCAGCCCACCCCCCGGCAATGAGCAGTTCTTC. Amino acid sequence: CASSPPPGNEQFF.

The chain carries TRBV27 and TRBJ1-6; D is uncertain. The CDR3 is 15 amino acids. V lost 8 bases to trimming and J lost 10 bases, with 21 bases between them. From germline, CDR1 is MNHEY and CDR2 SMNVEV (reference sequence). This chain's CDR3 is CASSQVPPLVSPLHF. For the CDR3, the DNA is TGTGCCAGCTCCCAAGTTCCCCCCTTAGTATCACCCCTCCACTTT.

J is TRBJ2-1 and V is TRBV5-1, with 7 nucleotides matching TRBD2. The ends lost 3 bases at V and 7 bases at J; junction bases unmatched: 7. From germline, CDR1 is SGHRS and CDR2 YFSETQ. The CDR3 has 14 residues. This CDR3 is CASSSMGGTNEQFF. CDR3 DNA: TGCGCCAGCAGCTCAATGGGGGGGACTAATGAGCAGTTCTTC.

The chain carries TRBV6-2 or TRBV6-3 and TRBJ1-1; possibly TRBD1 for D (6 bases). Per germline, CDR1 MNHEY and CDR2 SVGEGT. The CDR3 is made up of 15 amino acids. V lost 4 bases to trimming and J lost 0 bases, with 12 bases between them. Written as DNA, the CDR3 is TGTGCCAGCAGTTTCCCGGGACACCTGAACACTGAAGCTTTCTTT. This codes for CASSFPGHLNTEAFF.

The chain links TRBV19 to TRBJ2-7, with no clear D. CDR3 length equals 14 residues. Germline V gene sequence: CDR1 LNHDA, CDR2 SQIVND (reference sequence). V lost 1 base, J lost 2 bases, and 9 bases lay in between. CDR3 DNA sequence: TGTGCCAGTAGTATAGGTCCGGGTCCCTACGAGCAGTACTTC. Amino acids: CASSIGPGPYEQYF.

The V call is TRBV28, the J call TRBJ1-1; TRBD1 matches 8 bases. CDR1 and CDR2 from the germline V gene are MDHEN and SYDVKM. The CDR3 runs 14 residues. The V and J ends lost 5 bases and 1 base, in that order; junction bases with no gene match: 3. The CDR3 DNA reads TGTGCCAGCAGTCCCGACAGGGGGAACACTGAAGCTTTCTTT. Translated, it gives CASSPDRGNTEAFF.

The V call is TRBV28, the J call TRBJ2-3; D may be TRBD1 (6 bases). V lost 3 bases, J lost 4 bases, and 17 bases lay in between. The CDR3 length is 16 residues. Germline assignment: CDR1 MDHEN and CDR2 SYDVKM. CDR3: CASSLAGRGGSDTQYF. The CDR3 nucleotides read TGTGCCAGCAGTTTGGCGGGCAGGGGCGGGTCAGATACGCAGTATTTT.

The J gene is TRBJ1-2, the V gene TRBV2, with a possible D match to TRBD1 (6 bases). V was pared by 1 base and J by 8 bases, with 14 bases between. The CDR3 consists of 14 residues. Germline values: CDR1 SNHLY, CDR2 FYNNEI. The chain's CDR3 is CASSEVLGAGGYTF. CDR3 bases: TGTGCCAGCAGTGAAGTCCTGGGGGCGGGCGGCTACACCTTC.

The chain combines TRBV6-5 with TRBJ1-2, with D perhaps TRBD1 (6 bases). V was trimmed by 0 bases and J by 4 bases, leaving 12 bases between them. In germline, CDR1 is MNHEY, CDR2 SVGAGI. CDR3 length equals 15 residues. This CDR3 is CASSYSTGSVYGYTF. CDR3 sequence (DNA): TGTGCCAGCAGTTACTCCACAGGGTCGGTCTATGGCTACACCTTC.

V is TRBV6-5 and J is TRBJ1-1; TRBD1 matches 7 bases. CDR1 and CDR2 from the germline V gene are MNHEY and SVGAGI. V lost 8 bases, J lost 3 bases, and 0 bases stayed unmatched. The CDR3 extends over 11 amino acids. CDR3 sequence reads: CASQGDTEAFF. CDR3 in DNA: TGTGCCAGCCAGGGGGACACTGAAGCTTTCTTT.

The chain recombines TRBV28 with TRBJ1-6; weak D call: TRBD1 (5 bases). V was cut by 8 bases and J by 1 base, with 9 bases left in between. CDR1 and CDR2 from the germline V gene are MDHEN and SYDVKM. This CDR3 is 14 amino acids long. As DNA, the CDR3 is TGTGCCAGCCGCCAGGGATCCTATAATTCACCCCTCCACTTT. Its translation is CASRQGSYNSPLHF.

The chain uses TRBV6-2 or TRBV6-3 and TRBJ1-1; D not certain. The CDR3 runs 16 residues. Per germline, CDR1 MNHEY and CDR2 SVGEGT. The V gene lost 0 bases and the J gene lost 3 bases, with 14 bases spanning the gap. The CDR3 here is CASSYSFARGDTEAFF. Here the CDR3 DNA reads TGTGCCAGCAGTTACTCGTTCGCCCGGGGAGACACTGAAGCTTTCTTT.

The chain has TRBV20-1 and TRBJ1-5, with 7 bases identical to TRBD1. V lost 6 bases and J lost 15; bases outside the gene matches: 11. From germline, CDR1 is DFQATT and CDR2 SNEGSKA (reference sequence). The CDR3 covers 11 residues. The CDR3 sequence: CSARGGGSTHF. The CDR3 region has the DNA TGCAGTGCCCGCGGAGGGGGCTCGACGCATTTT.

The chain is built from TRBV9 and TRBJ1-1; 10 bases match TRBD1. Germline V lookup: CDR1 SGDLS, CDR2 YYNGEE. This CDR3 has 13 amino acids. V lost 3 bases and J lost 11; bases outside the gene matches: 7. The CDR3 DNA reads as TGTGCCAGCAGCGCAGGGACAGGGGTTCGGGCTTTCTTT. Protein: CASSAGTGVRAFF.

This chain joins TRBV7-6 and TRBJ2-3, with 10 bases that match TRBD1. CDR3 length: 17 amino acids. V trimming: 4 bases; J trimming: 0 bases; junction bases outside the gene matches: 7. The germline V gene has CDR1 SGHVS and CDR2 FNYEAQ. The CDR3 spells CASSSLVGQGSTDTQYF. Written as DNA, the CDR3 is TGTGCCAGCAGCTCACTTGTGGGACAGGGGAGCACAGATACGCAGTATTTT. Supplemented by reference TRBV7-6 and TRBJ2-3, the full variable domain reads GAGVSQSPRYKVTKRGQDVALRCDPISGHVSLYWYRQALGQGPEFLTYFNYEAQQDKSGLPNDRFSAERPEGSISTLTIQRTEQRDSAMYRCASSSLVGQGSTDTQYFGPGTRLTVL.

The chain has TRBV28 and TRBJ1-5; 8 bases align to TRBD1. J lost 6 bases, V lost 3 bases, and 1 base had no gene match. Germline V gives CDR1 MDHEN, CDR2 SYDVKM. CDR3 length: 13 amino acids. CDR3 sequence reads: CASSFRGPQPQHF. The CDR3 bases are TGTGCCAGCAGTTTCAGGGGGCCTCAGCCCCAGCATTTT.

This chain uses TRBV7-9 with TRBJ1-3; tentatively, D is TRBD1 (5 bases). The germline V and J ends were trimmed by 6 bases and 0 bases, with 24 bases remaining between them. The CDR3 has 19 residues. CDR1 and CDR2 (germline): SEHNR, FQNEAQ (reference sequence). CDR3 nucleotides: TGTGCCAGCAGAAAGACAGTAAACGACGGCCCGAGCTCTGGAAACACCATATATTTT. It codes for CASRKTVNDGPSSGNTIYF.

The chain employs TRBV29-1 and TRBJ1-3; 7 bases fit TRBD1. V was pared by 3 bases and J by 4 bases, with 3 bases of the junction left unmatched. In germline, CDR1 is SQVTM, CDR2 ANQGSEA. The CDR3 has 13 amino acids. The CDR3 region is CSVETGIGNTIYF. For the CDR3, the DNA is TGCAGCGTTGAGACAGGGATCGGAAACACCATATATTTT. The entire variable domain, with the rest obtained from reference TRBV29-1 and TRBJ1-3, is as follows: SAVISQKPSRDICQRGTSLTIQCQVDSQVTMMFWYRQQPGQSLTLIATANQGSEATYESGFVIDKFPISRPNLTFSTLTVSNMSPEDSSIYLCSVETGIGNTIYFGEGSWLTVV.